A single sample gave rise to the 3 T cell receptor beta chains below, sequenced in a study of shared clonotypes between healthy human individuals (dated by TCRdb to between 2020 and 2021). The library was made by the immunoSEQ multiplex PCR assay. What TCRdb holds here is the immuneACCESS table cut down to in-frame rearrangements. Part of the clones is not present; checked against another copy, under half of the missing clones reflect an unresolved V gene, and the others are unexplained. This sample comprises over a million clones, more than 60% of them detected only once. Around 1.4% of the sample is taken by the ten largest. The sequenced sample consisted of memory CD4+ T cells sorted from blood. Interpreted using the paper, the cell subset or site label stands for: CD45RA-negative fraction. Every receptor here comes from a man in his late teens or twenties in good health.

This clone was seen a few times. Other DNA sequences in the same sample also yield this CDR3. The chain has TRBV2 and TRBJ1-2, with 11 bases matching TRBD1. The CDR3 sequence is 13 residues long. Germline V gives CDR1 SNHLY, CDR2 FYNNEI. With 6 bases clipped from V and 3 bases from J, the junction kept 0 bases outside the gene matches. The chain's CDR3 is CASRGQGDYGYTF. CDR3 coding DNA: TGTGCCAGCAGGGGACAGGGGGACTATGGCTACACCTTC.

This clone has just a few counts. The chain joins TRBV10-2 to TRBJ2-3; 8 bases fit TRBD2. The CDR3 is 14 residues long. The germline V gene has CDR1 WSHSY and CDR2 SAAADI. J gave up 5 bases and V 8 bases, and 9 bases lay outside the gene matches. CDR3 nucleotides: TGCGCCAGCTACCGGGAGGGCCCGGTAGATACGCAGTATTTT. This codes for CASYREGPVDTQYF.

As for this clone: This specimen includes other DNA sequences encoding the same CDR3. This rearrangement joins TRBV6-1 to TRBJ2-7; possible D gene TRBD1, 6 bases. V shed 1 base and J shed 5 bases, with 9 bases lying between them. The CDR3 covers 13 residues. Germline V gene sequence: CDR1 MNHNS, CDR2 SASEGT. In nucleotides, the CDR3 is TGTGCCAGCAGTGAAGTGCACAGGGACGAGCAGTACTTC. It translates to CASSEVHRDEQYF.